This passage covers 14 T cell receptor beta chains from one sample sequenced in a study of T cells in Graves' hyperthyroidism and ophthalmopathy. What was amplified from RNA transcripts were TCR beta CDR3 regions. With the HTBI primer set, the TCR CDR3 went through a first round of RT-PCR. TCRdb called the multiplex PCR reads again in MiXCR, with one record for every CDR3 protein. Altogether around 500,000 distinct CDR3 sequences are present, 11% to 15% being singletons, with the ten largest covering 14%. Sequencing was carried out using blood. The receptors originated from a woman between 40 and 50 years old with Graves' hyperthyroidism.

This clonotype was counted ten times or more. This rearrangement joins TRBV3-1 to TRBJ2-3; 13 nucleotides line up with TRBD2. J lost 2 bases, V lost 4 bases, and 6 bases had no gene match. Germline CDR1 and CDR2: LGHDT and YNNKEL (reference sequence). The CDR3 has 17 amino acids. CDR3 residues: CASSRWTSGRPTDTQYF. The CDR3 DNA sequence: TGTGCCAGCAGCCGTTGGACTAGCGGGAGACCCACAGATACGCAGTATTTT.

Of note for this clonotype: It may be a read error: a sequence one base away is much more abundant. The chain links TRBV6-1 to TRBJ2-7, with D maybe TRBD1 (5 bases). The CDR3 is 14 amino acids. CDR1 and CDR2 (germline): MNHNS, SASEGT. Between the trimmed V and J ends, which lost 2 bases and 9 bases, there was a span of 17 bases. The CDR3 nucleotides are TGTGCCAGCAGTGAAACAGGCGCTACGATAGGGCAGTACTTC. This gives the protein CASSETGATIGQYF.

Many counts were recorded for this clonotype. The chain has TRBV11-2 and TRBJ2-7; 8 bases fit TRBD2. The CDR3 contains 14 residues. V shed 1 base, J shed 6 bases, and the junction held 5 bases outside the gene matches. Germline values: CDR1 SGHAT, CDR2 FQNNGV. CDR3 region: CASSLASGSGEQYF. The CDR3 bases are TGTGCCAGCAGCTTAGCGAGCGGGAGCGGCGAGCAGTACTTC.

The chain uses TRBV30 and TRBJ2-5, with TRBD1 identical over 7 bases. Per the germline V gene, CDR1 is GTSNPN and CDR2 is SVGIG (reference sequence). V shed 7 bases, J shed 1 base, and the junction held 9 bases outside the gene matches. This CDR3 comprises 14 residues. This CDR3 reads CALRQGEPQETQYF. The CDR3 coding sequence is TGTGCCTTGCGACAGGGCGAACCCCAAGAGACCCAGTACTTC.

Of note for this clonotype: With a much larger clone just one base away, this may be a read error. The chain carries TRBV3-1 and TRBJ2-2, with no clear D. Germline assignment: CDR1 LGHDT and CDR2 YNNKEL (reference sequence). The CDR3 length is 16 residues. CDR3 DNA: TGTGCCAACAGCCAACCCTCAACGGGTTCCCCCGGGGAGCTGTTTTTT. Protein sequence: CANSQPSTGSPGELFF.

This clonotype was detected once. This may stem from a read error, because a much larger clone lies one nucleotide away. The chain is built from TRBV2 and TRBJ1-1; no definite D call. Germline assignment: CDR1 SNHLY and CDR2 FYNNEI. This CDR3 is 12 amino acids long. V dropped 6 bases and J dropped 4 bases, with 9 bases sitting between them. The CDR3 loop reads CASRSGPTEAFF. CDR3 DNA: TGTGCCAGCAGATCCGGACCCACTGAAGCTTTCTTT.

This clonotype was observed at least ten times. The gene calls are TRBV28 and TRBJ2-5; TRBD2 is a possible D gene (6 bases). V was trimmed by 4 bases and J by 2 bases, leaving 8 bases between them. Looked up from germline, CDR1 is MDHEN and CDR2 is SYDVKM. The CDR3 contains 13 residues. CDR3: CASSSGDQETQYF. CDR3 DNA: TGTGCCAGCAGTTCGGGGGATCAAGAGACCCAGTACTTC.

This clonotype was seen repeatedly, ten times or more. The chain combines TRBV14 with TRBJ2-2; TRBD2 matches 7 bases. The CDR3 has 16 residues. V trimming: 1 base; J trimming: 2 bases; junction bases outside the gene matches: 4. Germline CDR1 reads SGHDN; CDR2 reads FVKESK. Here the CDR3 reads CASSQVAAGNTGELFF. The CDR3 DNA reads as TGTGCCAGCAGCCAAGTTGCAGCGGGAAACACCGGGGAGCTGTTTTTT. Full variable domain (outside the CDR3, taken from reference TRBV14 and TRBJ2-2): EAGVTQFPSHSVIEKGQTVTLRCDPISGHDNLYWYRRVMGKEIKFLLHFVKESKQDESGMPNNRFLAERTGGTYSTLKVQPAELEDSGVYFCASSQVAAGNTGELFFGEGSRLTVL.

J is TRBJ2-6 and V is TRBV3-1; the D is unclear. Germline V gene data show CDR1 as LGHDT and CDR2 as YNNKEL (reference sequence). CDR3 length: 18 amino acids. The V and J ends lost 0 bases and 1 base respectively, with 13 bases between them. DNA for the CDR3: TGTGCCAGCAGCCAAGAAGGAATAAAGGTGTCTGGGGCCAACGTCCTGACTTTC. Translated: CASSQEGIKVSGANVLTF.

This clonotype showed up many times. J is TRBJ2-1 and V is TRBV5-1, with TRBD2 identical over 7 bases. V dropped 2 bases and J dropped 3; count of bases not matched to a gene: 8. The germline V gene has CDR1 SGHRS and CDR2 YFSETQ. This CDR3 contains 16 residues. In DNA, the CDR3 is TGCGCCAGCAGCTTTGGCCTAGCGGTCCACTACAATGAGCAGTTCTTC. This encodes CASSFGLAVHYNEQFF.

This clonotype was observed a few times. This rearrangement joins TRBV5-4 to TRBJ2-4; D might be TRBD1 or TRBD2, each matching 5 bases. The CDR3 is 17 residues long. V lost 0 bases, J lost 1 base, and 14 bases lay in between. Germline V lookup: CDR1 SGHNT, CDR2 YYREEE (reference sequence). The CDR3 here is CASSLAYGGVAKNIQYF. The CDR3 region has the DNA TGTGCCAGCAGCTTGGCTTATGGGGGAGTGGCCAAAAACATTCAGTACTTC. Based on the CDR3 plus reference TRBV5-4 and TRBJ2-4, the full variable domain is ETGVTQSPTHLIKTRGQQVTLRCSSQSGHNTVSWYQQALGQGPQFIFQYYREEENGRGNFPPRFSGLQFPNYSSELNVNALELDDSALYLCASSLAYGGVAKNIQYFGAGTRLSVL.

About this clonotype: Germline is not matched at one junction end, which may reflect a read error. V and J are TRBV30 and TRBJ2-2; D might be TRBD1 (7 bases). The CDR3 extends over 14 amino acids. From germline, CDR1 is GTSNPN and CDR2 SVGIG (reference sequence). The DNA for the CDR3 is TGTGCCCGGAGTGTACCCAGGGGGGCCGGGGAGCTGTTTTTT. Translation: CARSVPRGAGELFF. The variable domain in full, completed from reference TRBV30 and TRBJ2-2, reads SQTIHQWPATLVQPVGSPLSLECTVEGTSNPNLYWYRQAAGRGLQLLFYSVGIGQISSEVPQNLSASRPQDRQFILSSKKLLLSDSGFYLCARSVPRGAGELFFGEGSRLTVL.

With regard to this clonotype: Being one base from a much bigger clone, this may be a read error. V and J are TRBV30 and TRBJ2-7; 11 positions agree with TRBD1. Germline loops: CDR1 GTSNPN, CDR2 SVGIG (reference sequence). The CDR3 runs to 13 residues. CDR3: CVCGTGGPYEQYF. The DNA of the CDR3 is TGTGTCTGTGGGACAGGGGGTCCCTACGAGCAGTACTTC. The variable domain in full, with the rest retrieved from reference TRBV30 and TRBJ2-7, is SQTIHQWPATLVQPVGSPLSLECTVEGTSNPNLYWYRQAAGRGLQLLFYSVGIGQISSEVPQNLSASRPQDRQFILSSKKLLLSDSGFYLCVCGTGGPYEQYFGPGTRLTVT.

In its sample, this clonotype was seen many times. A much larger clone sits a single nucleotide away, making a read error possible. This chain uses TRBV30 with TRBJ1-1, with D unresolved. Per the germline V gene, CDR1 is GTSNPN and CDR2 is SVGIG (reference sequence). This CDR3 has 12 amino acids. V was shortened by 3 bases and J by 1 base, with 6 bases between the two germline ends. The CDR3 loop reads CAWRRENTEAFF. The CDR3 coding sequence is TGTGCCTGGAGAAGGGAGAACACTGAAGCTTTCTTT.